This T cell receptor (beta chain) derives from a study of T cells expressing NK-cell markers. Study summary: Each TCR beta repertoire originated in sorted T cells that were CD3+CD56+NKG2C+, CD3+CD56+NKG2C- or CD3+CD56-NKG2C+. Whole-study results and caveats: The leading position in the CD3+CD56-NKG2C+ fraction of several donors also went to these clonotypes. It is unclear if expanded NKG2C-expressing clones target HCMV antigens.

As for this clonotype: Its specificity is not known.

No DNA is given; TCRdb re-called the 5' RACE reads and lists each CDR3 protein once. The sample totals 500,000 to 600,000 distinct CDR3 sequences; its top ten clones hold about 3.6%. This CDR3 is built from 14 residues. Germline CDR1 and CDR2: LGHNA and YNFKEQ. This chain links TRBV4-2 with TRBJ1-6. Sequencing was carried out using blood T cells: a sorted CD56 or NKG2C T cell subset, CD4+ or CD8+ T cells, or bulk PBMC T cells (not recorded which). This clonotype was obtained from a man aged 18-30 years in good health. This chain's CDR3 is CASSQESPISPLHF.